This T cell receptor beta chain was captured in a study of blood T cells in healthy people across ages. The study, taken as a whole, reports: The donors' CMV status was not determined, possibly confounding changes in expanded clonotypes.

Notes on this clonotype: Its antigen is still unknown.

The second PCR ran 7 to 11 cycles with a sample-barcoded 5' primer and J-beta primers. TCRdb re-analysed the 5' RACE reads in MiXCR, keeping a single row per CDR3 protein. The sample has approximately 2,000,000 distinct CDR3 sequences, roughly 43% seen once. The germline V and J ends were trimmed by 3 bases and 5 bases, with 9 bases remaining between them. Per germline, CDR1 SQVTM and CDR2 ANQGSEA. The CDR3 covers 12 residues. Sequenced material: blood. The chain links TRBV29-1 to TRBJ2-3; D might be TRBD2 (6 bases). The sequence was collected from a human donor in good health. CDR3 sequence reads: CSVDGGKDTQYF. CDR3 sequence (DNA): TGCAGCGTTGATGGGGGGAAAGATACGCAGTATTTT.